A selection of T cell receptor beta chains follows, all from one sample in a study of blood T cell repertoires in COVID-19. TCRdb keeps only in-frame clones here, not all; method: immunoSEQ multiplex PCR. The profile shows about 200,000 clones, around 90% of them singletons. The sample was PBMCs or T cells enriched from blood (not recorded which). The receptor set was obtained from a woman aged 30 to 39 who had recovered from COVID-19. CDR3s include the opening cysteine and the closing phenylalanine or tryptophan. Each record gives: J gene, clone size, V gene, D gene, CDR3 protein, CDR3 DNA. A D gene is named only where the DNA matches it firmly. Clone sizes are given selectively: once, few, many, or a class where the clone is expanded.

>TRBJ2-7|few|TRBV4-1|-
CASSQDRFSYEQYF
TGCGCCAGCAGCCAAGACAGGTTTTCCTACGAGCAGTACTTC
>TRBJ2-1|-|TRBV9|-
CASSVMQASYNEQFF
TGTGCCAGCAGCGTTATGCAAGCCTCCTACAATGAGCAGTTCTTC
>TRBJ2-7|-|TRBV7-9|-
CASSLAGVGEQYF
TGTGCCAGCAGCTTAGCGGGAGTAGGCGAGCAGTACTTC
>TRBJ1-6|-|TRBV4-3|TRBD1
CASSQDHPGTANSPLHF
TGCGCCAGCAGCCAAGATCATCCCGGGACAGCAAATTCACCCCTCCACTTT
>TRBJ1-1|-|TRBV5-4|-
CASSLGAVQGNTEAFF
TGTGCCAGCAGCTTGGGGGCCGTACAGGGCAACACTGAAGCTTTCTTT
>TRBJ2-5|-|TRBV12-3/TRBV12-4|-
CASSQVRETQYF
TGTGCCAGCAGCCAAGTTCGGGAGACCCAGTACTTC
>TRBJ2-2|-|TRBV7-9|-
CASTTGYTTGELFF
TGTGCCAGCACCACAGGGTATACCACCGGGGAGCTGTTTTTT
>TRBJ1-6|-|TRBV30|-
CGYGGTHNSPLHF
TGTGGGTACGGGGGAACTCATAATTCACCCCTCCACTTT
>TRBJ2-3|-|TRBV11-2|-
CASSLSGDTDTQYF
TGTGCCAGCAGCTTATCGGGGGACACAGATACGCAGTATTTT
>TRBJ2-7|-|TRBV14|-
CASSPEGREQYF
TGTGCCAGCAGTCCGGAGGGGAGAGAGCAGTACTTC
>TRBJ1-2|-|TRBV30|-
CAWRVGTRGLGYTF
TGTGCCTGGAGAGTGGGGACCAGGGGTTTGGGCTACACCTTC
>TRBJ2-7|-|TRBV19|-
CASSLRTESYEQYF
TGTGCCAGTAGTCTTCGGACAGAGTCCTACGAGCAGTACTTC
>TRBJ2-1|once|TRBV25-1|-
CASSAREEQFF
TGTGCCAGCAGTGCCCGGGAGGAGCAGTTCTTC
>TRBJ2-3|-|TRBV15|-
CATSSDRLGGSTDTQYF
TGTGCCACCAGCAGCGATAGGTTAGGGGGATCGACAGATACGCAGTATTTT
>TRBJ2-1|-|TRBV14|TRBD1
CASSRLDRDYNEQFF
TGTGCCAGCAGCCGTTTAGACAGGGACTACAATGAGCAGTTCTTC
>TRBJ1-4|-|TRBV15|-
CATSRDLGRKNEKLFF
TGTGCCACCAGCAGAGATCTTGGCAGGAAGAATGAAAAACTGTTTTTT
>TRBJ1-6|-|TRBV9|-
CASSVGAYSPLHF
TGTGCCAGCAGCGTAGGGGCCTATTCACCCCTCCACTTT
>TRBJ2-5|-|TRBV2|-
CASSPRDSWRETQYF
TGTGCCAGCAGTCCGCGGGACTCCTGGCGGGAGACCCAGTACTTC
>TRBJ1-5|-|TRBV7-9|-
CASSHDGLGQPQHF
TGTGCCAGCAGCCACGACGGACTGGGTCAGCCCCAGCATTTT
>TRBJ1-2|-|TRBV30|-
CAWSSGNLYGYTF
TGTGCCTGGAGCTCCGGGAACTTGTATGGCTACACCTTC
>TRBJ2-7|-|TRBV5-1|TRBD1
CASSSRQGATYEQYF
TGCGCCAGCAGCTCAAGACAGGGGGCGACCTACGAGCAGTACTTC
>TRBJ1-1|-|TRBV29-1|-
CSVFGVLSGTEAFF
TGCAGCGTGTTTGGAGTCCTCAGCGGGACTGAAGCTTTCTTT
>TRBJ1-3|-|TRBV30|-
CAWSYARGNTIYF
TGTGCCTGGAGCTACGCGAGGGGAAACACCATATATTTT
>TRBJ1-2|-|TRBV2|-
CATPVVSGYTF
TGTGCCACTCCAGTGGTCTCTGGCTACACCTTC
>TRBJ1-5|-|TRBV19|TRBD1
CASSGTDNQPQHF
TGTGCCAGTTCCGGGACAGACAATCAGCCCCAGCATTTT
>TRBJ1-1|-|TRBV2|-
CASSEPAEAFF
TGTGCCAGCAGTGAACCCGCTGAAGCTTTCTTT
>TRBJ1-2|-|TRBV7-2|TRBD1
CASSFLRQGVGYTF
TGTGCCAGCAGCTTCCTTCGACAGGGGGTTGGCTACACCTTC
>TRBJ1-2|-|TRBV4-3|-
CASSPRGAQDGYTF
TGCGCCAGCAGCCCTCGCGGGGCCCAGGATGGCTACACCTTC
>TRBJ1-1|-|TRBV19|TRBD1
CASSKSTGTREAFF
TGTGCCAGTAGCAAATCGACAGGGACCCGTGAAGCTTTCTTT
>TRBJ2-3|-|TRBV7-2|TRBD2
CASLTSSGTDTQYF
TGTGCCAGCTTGACTAGCTCGGGCACAGATACGCAGTATTTT
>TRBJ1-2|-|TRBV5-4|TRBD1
CASSLPGTESNYGYTF
TGTGCCAGCAGCCTCCCCGGGACAGAGTCTAACTATGGCTACACCTTC
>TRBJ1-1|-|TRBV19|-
CASSISGAVDTEAFF
TGTGCCAGTAGTATCTCAGGGGCGGTGGACACTGAAGCTTTCTTT
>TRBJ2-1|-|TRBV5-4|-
CASSLGAGTLNNEQFF
TGTGCCAGCAGCTTGGGGGCCGGGACTCTGAACAATGAGCAGTTCTTC
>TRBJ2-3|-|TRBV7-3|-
CASSLGTPRVDTQYF
TGTGCCAGCAGCTTAGGGACACCGAGGGTAGATACGCAGTATTTT
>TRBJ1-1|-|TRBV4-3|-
CASSQERGSGAFF
TGCGCCAGCAGCCAAGAGAGGGGGAGTGGAGCTTTCTTT
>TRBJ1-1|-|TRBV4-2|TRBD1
CASSQGGLEAGGTEAFF
TGTGCCAGCAGCCAAGGAGGGCTTGAGGCAGGGGGTACTGAAGCTTTCTTT
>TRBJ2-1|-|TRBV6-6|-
CASSYSIAEDYNEQFF
TGTGCCAGCAGTTACTCTATAGCGGAGGATTACAATGAGCAGTTCTTC
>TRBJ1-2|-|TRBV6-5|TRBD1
CASSYVSGGYGYTF
TGTGCCAGCAGTTACGTTTCAGGGGGCTATGGCTACACCTTC
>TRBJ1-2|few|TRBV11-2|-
CASSFGGVDYGYTF
TGTGCCAGCAGCTTCGGGGGGGTCGACTATGGCTACACCTTC
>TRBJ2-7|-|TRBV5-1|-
CASRNSLAYEQYF
TGCGCCAGCAGGAATAGCTTAGCCTACGAGCAGTACTTC
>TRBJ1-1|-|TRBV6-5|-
CASTPSFNTEAFF
TGTGCCAGCACTCCGTCCTTTAACACTGAAGCTTTCTTT
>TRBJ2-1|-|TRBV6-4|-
CASSDSGGGRSYNEQFF
TGTGCCAGCAGTGACTCAGGCGGGGGCCGCTCCTACAATGAGCAGTTCTTC
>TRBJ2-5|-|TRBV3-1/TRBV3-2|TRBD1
CASSQDRTGGETQYF
TGTGCCAGCAGCCAAGACCGGACAGGGGGAGAGACCCAGTACTTC
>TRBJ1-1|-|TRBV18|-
CASSPSTPTGLSEAFF
TGTGCCAGCTCACCATCCACACCAACAGGGCTGTCTGAAGCTTTCTTT
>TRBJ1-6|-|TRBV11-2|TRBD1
CASSPGTGVNSPLHF
TGTGCCAGCAGCCCGGGGACAGGGGTAAATTCACCCCTCCACTTT
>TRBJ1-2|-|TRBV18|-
CASSPRQDGYTF
TGTGCCAGCTCACCCCGACAGGATGGCTACACCTTC
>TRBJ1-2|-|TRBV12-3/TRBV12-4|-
CASREQVNYGYTF
TGTGCCAGCAGGGAACAGGTTAACTATGGCTACACCTTC
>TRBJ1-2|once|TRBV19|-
CASSIPAATLSYGYTF
TGTGCCAGTAGTATTCCGGCGGCTACCCTCTCCTATGGCTACACCTTC
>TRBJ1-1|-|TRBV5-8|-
CASSEQGGNTEAFF
TGTGCCAGCAGTGAACAGGGTGGCAACACTGAAGCTTTCTTT
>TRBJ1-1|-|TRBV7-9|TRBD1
CASSIDRGDTEAFF
TGTGCCAGCAGCATTGACAGGGGAGACACTGAAGCTTTCTTT
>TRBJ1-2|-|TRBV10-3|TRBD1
CAIRGDRAGYGYTF
TGTGCCATCAGGGGGGACAGGGCAGGCTATGGCTACACCTTC
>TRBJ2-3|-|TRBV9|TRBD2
CASSPSSGGASTDTQYF
TGTGCCAGCAGCCCAAGTAGCGGGGGTGCTAGCACAGATACGCAGTATTTT
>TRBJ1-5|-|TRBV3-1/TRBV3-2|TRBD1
CASSRGQGNQPQHF
TGTGCCAGCAGCCGGGGACAGGGTAATCAGCCCCAGCATTTT